Following are 8 T cell receptor beta chains from one sample sequenced in a study of early stage breast cancer tumors. TCRdb's table, derived via immunoSEQ multiplex PCR, lists solely in-frame clones and lacks some. The sample lists more than 55,000 clones; around three quarters were seen once. The sample comprised blood. Receptors were obtained from a person aged 25 to 40 with breast cancer.

This clone was seen a handful of times. The V call is TRBV6-5, the J call TRBJ1-2; D uncertain. Germline V gene data show CDR1 as MNHEY and CDR2 as SVGAGI. The CDR3 is made up of 14 amino acids. Trimming took off 5 bases at V and 0 bases at J, with 10 bases between the two ends. CDR3 sequence reads: CASSPGSTNYGYTF. The CDR3 DNA reads TGTGCCAGCAGTCCGGGTTCTACTAACTATGGCTACACCTTC.

This chain joins TRBV2 and TRBJ2-3; 7 nucleotides line up with TRBD1. The V segment lost 10 bases and the J segment 3 bases; nucleotides outside the gene matches: 16. CDR3 length: 16 residues. Looked up from germline, CDR1 is SNHLY and CDR2 is FYNNEI. CDR3 loop: CAIQGNYVAGTDTQYF. CDR3 in DNA: TGTGCCATACAGGGGAACTATGTGGCGGGTACAGATACGCAGTATTTT.

For the CDR3, the DNA is TGTGCCAGCAGTTTATACACTACTTCCTATGAGCAGTTCTTC. Residues: CASSLYTTSYEQFF. This rearrangement joins TRBV27 to TRBJ2-1; D unresolved. Germline loops: CDR1 MNHEY, CDR2 SMNVEV (reference sequence). The CDR3 has 14 amino acids. V was cut by 1 base and J by 8 bases, with 12 bases left in between.

The chain links TRBV7-3 to TRBJ2-5; 7 bases agree with TRBD2. This CDR3 spans 15 amino acids. In germline, CDR1 is SGHTA, CDR2 FQGTGA. V shed 5 bases and J 2 bases; nucleotides not matched to a gene: 8. CDR3 region: CASSEGPSGQETQYF. CDR3 nucleotide sequence: TGTGCCAGCAGCGAAGGGCCTAGCGGACAAGAGACCCAGTACTTC.

This rearrangement joins TRBV14 to TRBJ2-7, with 11 bases aligning to TRBD1. V shed 5 bases and J 2 bases; nucleotides not matched to a gene: 8. The length of the CDR3 is 16 residues. Germline CDR1 and CDR2: SGHDN and FVKESK. The CDR3: CASSAPGTGGTYEQYF. The CDR3 DNA reads TGTGCCAGCAGCGCCCCCGGGACAGGGGGTACCTACGAGCAGTACTTC.

The gene calls are TRBV14 and TRBJ2-1; D is possibly TRBD1 (5 bases). The germline gives CDR1 SGHDN, CDR2 FVKESK. The CDR3 totals 16 residues. V dropped 4 bases and J dropped 2 bases, with 15 bases sitting between them. For the CDR3, the DNA is TGTGCCAGCAGCCCCGAATGGGGCTCCACCTACAATGAGCAGTTCTTC. Its translation: CASSPEWGSTYNEQFF.

The genes are TRBV5-6 and TRBJ1-1; a possible D gene is TRBD1 (5 bases). V was clipped by 5 bases and J by 2 bases, with 22 bases between them. The germline V gene encodes CDR1 SGHDT and CDR2 YYEEEE. This CDR3 comprises 17 residues. The CDR3 region is CASSSPGAGPLNTEAFF. The CDR3 coding sequence is TGTGCCAGCAGTTCCCCTGGGGCAGGGCCCCTTAACACTGAAGCTTTCTTT.

This sequence joins TRBV6-5 and TRBJ2-7; D not certain. Trimming removed 6 bases from V and 4 bases from J, with 19 bases in between. CDR1 MNHEY and CDR2 SVGAGI come from the germline V gene. The CDR3 totals 15 residues. The CDR3 coding sequence is TGTGCCAGCAGAAACCGGGCCCTCGGACGGTACGAGCAGTACTTC. It yields the protein CASRNRALGRYEQYF.